Listed here are 6 T cell receptor beta chains from one sample, sequenced in a study of blood T cell repertoires in COVID-19. The table came from immunoSEQ multiplex PCR; TCRdb's copy has only in-frame clones and leaves some out. The repertoire includes 250,000 to 300,000 clones, nearly 90% of them detected once, and 11% sits in the top ten. Sequencing was performed on peripheral blood. The receptors derive from a woman in her thirties with COVID-19, enrolled during active disease.

The gene calls are TRBV25-1 and TRBJ1-2; no firm D call. The CDR3 totals 14 residues. Germline CDR1 is MGHDK and CDR2 is SYGVNS. V was clipped by 3 bases and J by 2 bases, with 10 bases between them. For the CDR3, the DNA is TGTGCCAGCAGTGATCCCGGTTCGAACTATGGCTACACCTTC. Translating it yields CASSDPGSNYGYTF.

The chain carries TRBV4-1 and TRBJ1-3; D ambiguous. Per germline, CDR1 MGHRA and CDR2 YSYEKL. V gave up 3 bases and J gave up 3 bases, with 15 bases separating them. The CDR3 has 16 amino acids. CDR3 DNA sequence: TGCGCCAGCAGCCAGGATCGGGGTTCGAATGGAAACACCATATATTTT. This gives the protein CASSQDRGSNGNTIYF.

The gene calls are TRBV5-1 and TRBJ2-5, with 14 bases identical to TRBD2. Germline loops: CDR1 SGHRS, CDR2 YFSETQ. Trimming at V came to 2 bases and at J to 5 bases, leaving 2 bases not matched to a gene. This CDR3 has 15 residues. The CDR3 loop is CASSFGLAGGETQYF. In DNA form, the CDR3 reads TGCGCCAGCAGCTTCGGACTAGCGGGGGGTGAGACCCAGTACTTC.

The gene calls are TRBV4-1 and TRBJ2-3, with TRBD2 as a possible D gene (5 bases). Between the trimmed V and J ends, which lost 1 base and 9 bases, there was a span of 8 bases. The CDR3 covers 12 residues. Germline V gene lookup returns CDR1 MGHRA and CDR2 YSYEKL. The CDR3 DNA is TGCGCCAGCAGCCAAGGAGGGTACACGCAGTATTTT. Translating it yields CASSQGGYTQYF.

The chain is built from TRBV6-6 and TRBJ2-1; no clear D gene. The germline V gene has CDR1 MNHNY and CDR2 SVGAGI (reference sequence). V lost 11 bases to trimming and J lost 0 bases, with 14 bases between them. This CDR3 region has 14 residues. The CDR3 spells CAARLDDSYNEQFF. The CDR3 bases are TGTGCCGCGAGACTTGACGACTCCTACAATGAGCAGTTCTTC.

The rearrangement links TRBV27 to TRBJ2-1; D is unresolved. The CDR3 runs 12 residues. Germline V CDR1 and CDR2: MNHEY, SMNVEV (reference sequence). Trimming removed 2 bases from V and 9 bases from J, with 8 bases in between. CDR3 protein: CASSLNGGEQFF. CDR3 DNA sequence: TGTGCCAGCAGTTTAAACGGCGGTGAGCAGTTCTTC.